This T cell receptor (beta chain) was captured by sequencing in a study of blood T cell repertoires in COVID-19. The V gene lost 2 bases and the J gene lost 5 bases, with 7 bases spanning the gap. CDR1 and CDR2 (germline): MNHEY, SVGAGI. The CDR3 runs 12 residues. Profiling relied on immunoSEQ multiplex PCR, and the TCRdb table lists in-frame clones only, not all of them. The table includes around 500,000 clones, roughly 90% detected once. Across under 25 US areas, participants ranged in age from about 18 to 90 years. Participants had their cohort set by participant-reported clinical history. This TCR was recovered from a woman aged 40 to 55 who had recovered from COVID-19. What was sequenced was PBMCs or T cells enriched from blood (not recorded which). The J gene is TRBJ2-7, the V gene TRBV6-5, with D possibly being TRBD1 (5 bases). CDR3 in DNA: TGTGCCAGCAGTTACAGGGGTAACGAGCAGTACTTC. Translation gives CASSYRGNEQYF.